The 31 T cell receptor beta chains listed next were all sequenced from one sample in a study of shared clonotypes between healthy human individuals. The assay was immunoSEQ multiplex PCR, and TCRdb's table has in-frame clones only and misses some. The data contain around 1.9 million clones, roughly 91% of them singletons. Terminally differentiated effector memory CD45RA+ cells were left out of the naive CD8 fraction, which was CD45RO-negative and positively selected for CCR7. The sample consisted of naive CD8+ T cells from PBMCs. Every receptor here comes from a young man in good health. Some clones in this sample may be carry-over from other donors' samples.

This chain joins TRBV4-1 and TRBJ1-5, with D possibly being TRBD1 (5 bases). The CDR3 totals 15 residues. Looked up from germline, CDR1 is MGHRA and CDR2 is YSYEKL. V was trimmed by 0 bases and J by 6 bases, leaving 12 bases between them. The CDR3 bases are TGCGCCAGCAGCCAAGACAGGTTGAGGGGTCAGCCCCAGCATTTT. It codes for CASSQDRLRGQPQHF.

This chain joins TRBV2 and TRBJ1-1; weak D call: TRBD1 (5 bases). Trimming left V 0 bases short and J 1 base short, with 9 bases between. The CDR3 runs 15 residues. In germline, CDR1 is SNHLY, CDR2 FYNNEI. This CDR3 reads CASSEATGQNTEAFF. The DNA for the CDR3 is TGTGCCAGCAGTGAAGCCACAGGACAGAACACTGAAGCTTTCTTT.

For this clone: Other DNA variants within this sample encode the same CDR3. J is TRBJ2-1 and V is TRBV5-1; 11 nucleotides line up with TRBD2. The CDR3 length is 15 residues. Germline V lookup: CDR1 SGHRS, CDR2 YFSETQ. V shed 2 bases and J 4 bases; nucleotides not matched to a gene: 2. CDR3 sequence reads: CASSLRLAGYNEQFF. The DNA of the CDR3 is TGCGCCAGCAGCTTAAGACTAGCGGGGTACAATGAGCAGTTCTTC.

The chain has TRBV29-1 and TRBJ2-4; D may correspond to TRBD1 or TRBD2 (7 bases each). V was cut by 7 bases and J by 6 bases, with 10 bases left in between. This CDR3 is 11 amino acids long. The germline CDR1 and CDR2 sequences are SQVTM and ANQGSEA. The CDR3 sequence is CSARGGNIQYF. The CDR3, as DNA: TGCAGCGCCAGGGGGGGAAACATTCAGTACTTC.

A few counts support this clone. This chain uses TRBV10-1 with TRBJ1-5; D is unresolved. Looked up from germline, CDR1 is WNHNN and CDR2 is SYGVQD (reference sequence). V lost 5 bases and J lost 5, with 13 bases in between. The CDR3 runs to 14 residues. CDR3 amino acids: CASSRKAEYQPQHF. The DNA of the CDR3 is TGCGCCAGCAGTAGGAAGGCAGAGTATCAGCCCCAGCATTTT.

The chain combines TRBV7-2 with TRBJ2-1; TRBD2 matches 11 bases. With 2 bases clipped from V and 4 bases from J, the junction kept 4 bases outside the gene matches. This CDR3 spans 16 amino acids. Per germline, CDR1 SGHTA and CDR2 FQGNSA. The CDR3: CASSLSSGRLYNEQFF. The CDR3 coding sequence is TGTGCCAGCAGCTTATCTAGCGGGAGGTTGTACAATGAGCAGTTCTTC.

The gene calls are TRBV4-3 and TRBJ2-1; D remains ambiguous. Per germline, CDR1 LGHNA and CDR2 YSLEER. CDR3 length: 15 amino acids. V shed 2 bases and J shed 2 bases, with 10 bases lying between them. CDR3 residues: CASSQKAGAYNEQFF. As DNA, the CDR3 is TGCGCCAGCAGCCAAAAGGCAGGAGCCTACAATGAGCAGTTCTTC.

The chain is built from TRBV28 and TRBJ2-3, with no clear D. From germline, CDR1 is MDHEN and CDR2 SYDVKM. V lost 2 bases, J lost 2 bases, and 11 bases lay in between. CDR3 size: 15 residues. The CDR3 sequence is CASSLRRQITDTQYF. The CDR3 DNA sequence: TGTGCCAGCAGTTTACGTCGGCAGATCACAGATACGCAGTATTTT.

CDR3 sequence reads: CASSETGAYEQYF. The CDR3, as DNA: TGTGCCAGCAGTGAAACCGGGGCCTACGAGCAGTACTTC. The chain recombines TRBV6-5 with TRBJ2-7, with D tentatively TRBD2 (5 bases). The germline V gene encodes CDR1 MNHEY and CDR2 SVGAGI. The CDR3 length is 13 residues. Deletions cut 5 bases from V and 2 bases from J, with 10 bases between.

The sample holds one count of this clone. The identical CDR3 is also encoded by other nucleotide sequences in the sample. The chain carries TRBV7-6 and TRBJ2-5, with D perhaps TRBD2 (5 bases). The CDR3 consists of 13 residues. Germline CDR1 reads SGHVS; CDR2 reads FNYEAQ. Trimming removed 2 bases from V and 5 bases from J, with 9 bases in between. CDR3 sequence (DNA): TGTGCCAGCAGCTTAAGCGGCGGGGAGACCCAGTACTTC. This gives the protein CASSLSGGETQYF.

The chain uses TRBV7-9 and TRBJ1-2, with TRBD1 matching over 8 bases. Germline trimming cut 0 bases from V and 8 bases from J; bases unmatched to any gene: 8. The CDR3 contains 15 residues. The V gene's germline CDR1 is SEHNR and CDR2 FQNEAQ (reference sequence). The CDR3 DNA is TGTGCCAGCAGCTTAGCTAGGGCAGGGGGCGGAGGCTACACCTTC. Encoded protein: CASSLARAGGGGYTF.

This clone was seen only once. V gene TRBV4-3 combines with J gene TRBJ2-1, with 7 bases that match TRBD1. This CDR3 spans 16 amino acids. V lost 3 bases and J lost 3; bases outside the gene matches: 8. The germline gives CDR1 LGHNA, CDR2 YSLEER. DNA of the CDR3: TGCGCCAGCAGCCAGAGTGGGACAGCGTACTACAATGAGCAGTTCTTC. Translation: CASSQSGTAYYNEQFF.

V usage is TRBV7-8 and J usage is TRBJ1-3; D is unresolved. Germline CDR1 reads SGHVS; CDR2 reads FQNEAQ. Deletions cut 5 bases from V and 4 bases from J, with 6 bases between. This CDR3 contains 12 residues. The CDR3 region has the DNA TGTGCCAGCAGCCCCACCGGAAACACCATATATTTT. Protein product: CASSPTGNTIYF.

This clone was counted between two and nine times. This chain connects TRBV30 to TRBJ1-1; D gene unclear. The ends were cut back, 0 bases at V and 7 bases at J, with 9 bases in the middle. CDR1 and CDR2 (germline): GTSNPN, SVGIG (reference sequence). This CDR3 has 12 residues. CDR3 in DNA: TGTGCCTGGAGTGTACTGGCAGGTGAAGCTTTCTTT. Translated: CAWSVLAGEAFF.

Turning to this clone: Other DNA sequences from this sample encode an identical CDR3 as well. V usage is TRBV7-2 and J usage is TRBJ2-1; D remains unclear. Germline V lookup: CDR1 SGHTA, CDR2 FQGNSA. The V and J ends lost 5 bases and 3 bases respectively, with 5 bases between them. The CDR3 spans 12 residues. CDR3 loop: CASSLGYNEQFF. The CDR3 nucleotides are TGTGCCAGCAGCCTTGGCTACAATGAGCAGTTCTTC.

Here the CDR3 reads CASSIGGGPSSTDTQYF. The CDR3 nucleotides are TGTGCCAGTAGTATAGGGGGGGGACCCTCTAGCACAGATACGCAGTATTTT. The chain joins TRBV19 to TRBJ2-3, with TRBD2 matching over 7 bases. The germline V gene has CDR1 LNHDA and CDR2 SQIVND (reference sequence). The CDR3 covers 17 residues. V was pared by 1 base and J by 0 bases, with 7 bases of the junction left unmatched.

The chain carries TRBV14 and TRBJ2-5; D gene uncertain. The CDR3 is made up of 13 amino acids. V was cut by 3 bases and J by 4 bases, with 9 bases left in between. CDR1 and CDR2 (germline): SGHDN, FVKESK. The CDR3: CASSQLPLETQYF. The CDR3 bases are TGTGCCAGCAGCCAGCTCCCTTTAGAGACCCAGTACTTC. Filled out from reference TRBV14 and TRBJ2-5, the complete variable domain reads EAGVTQFPSHSVIEKGQTVTLRCDPISGHDNLYWYRRVMGKEIKFLLHFVKESKQDESGMPNNRFLAERTGGTYSTLKVQPAELEDSGVYFCASSQLPLETQYFGPGTRLLVL.

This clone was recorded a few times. The CDR3 DNA reads TGTGCCAGCAGTTTAGCCCCTTTTCGGGCATATGAGCAGTTCTTC. As protein: CASSLAPFRAYEQFF. The chain has TRBV27 and TRBJ2-1; no clear D. CDR3 length: 15 residues. Trimming stripped 2 bases from V and 8 bases from J, with 16 bases between. Per germline, CDR1 MNHEY and CDR2 SMNVEV (reference sequence).

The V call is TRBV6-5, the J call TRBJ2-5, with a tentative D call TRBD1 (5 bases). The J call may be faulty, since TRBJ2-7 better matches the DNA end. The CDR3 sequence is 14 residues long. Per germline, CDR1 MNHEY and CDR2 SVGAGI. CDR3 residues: CASSPSQAHYEQYF. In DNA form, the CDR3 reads TGTGCCAGCAGTCCCTCACAGGCCCACTACGAGCAGTACTTC.

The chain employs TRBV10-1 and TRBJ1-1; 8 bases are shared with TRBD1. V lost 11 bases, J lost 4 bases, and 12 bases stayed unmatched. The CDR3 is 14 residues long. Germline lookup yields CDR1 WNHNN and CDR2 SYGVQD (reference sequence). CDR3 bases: TGCGCCCCCGGGCGGGACAGGAGGGGCACTGAAGCTTTCTTT. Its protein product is CAPGRDRRGTEAFF.

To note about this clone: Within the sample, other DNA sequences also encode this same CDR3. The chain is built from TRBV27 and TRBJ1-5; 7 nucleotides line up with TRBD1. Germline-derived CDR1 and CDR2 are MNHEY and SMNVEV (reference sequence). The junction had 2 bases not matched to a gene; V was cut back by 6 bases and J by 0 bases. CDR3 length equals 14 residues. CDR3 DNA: TGTGCCAGCAGATCAGGGGGTAGCAATCAGCCCCAGCATTTT. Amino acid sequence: CASRSGGSNQPQHF.

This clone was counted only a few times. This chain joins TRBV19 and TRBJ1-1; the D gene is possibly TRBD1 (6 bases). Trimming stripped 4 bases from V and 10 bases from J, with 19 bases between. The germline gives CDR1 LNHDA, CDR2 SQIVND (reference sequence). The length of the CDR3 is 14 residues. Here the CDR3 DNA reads TGTGCCAGTAGTACCTACCCGACAGGAGTTGGAGCTTTCTTT. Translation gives CASSTYPTGVGAFF.

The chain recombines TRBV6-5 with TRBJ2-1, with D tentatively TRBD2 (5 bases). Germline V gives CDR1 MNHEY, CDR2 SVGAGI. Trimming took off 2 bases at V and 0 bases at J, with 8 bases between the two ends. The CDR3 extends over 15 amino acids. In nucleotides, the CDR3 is TGTGCCAGCAGTTACCAGCGGACCTCCTACAATGAGCAGTTCTTC. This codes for CASSYQRTSYNEQFF.

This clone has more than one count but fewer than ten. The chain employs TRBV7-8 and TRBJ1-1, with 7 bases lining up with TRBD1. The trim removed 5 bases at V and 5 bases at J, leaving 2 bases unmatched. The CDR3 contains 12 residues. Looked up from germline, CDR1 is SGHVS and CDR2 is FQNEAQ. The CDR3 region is CASSRTGTEAFF. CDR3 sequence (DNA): TGTGCCAGCAGCCGGACAGGAACTGAAGCTTTCTTT.

The CDR3 protein is CASSQKGRLQETQYF. CDR3 bases: TGTGCCAGCAGCCAAAAGGGCCGGTTACAAGAGACCCAGTACTTC. The chain has TRBV9 and TRBJ2-5; D gene uncertain. V was shortened by 4 bases and J by 2 bases, with 15 bases between the two germline ends. This CDR3 contains 15 residues. Germline-derived CDR1 and CDR2 are SGDLS and YYNGEE.

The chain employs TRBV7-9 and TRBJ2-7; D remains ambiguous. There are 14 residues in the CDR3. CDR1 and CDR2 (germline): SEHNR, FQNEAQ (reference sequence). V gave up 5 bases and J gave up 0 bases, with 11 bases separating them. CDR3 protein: CASSPPHSSYEQYF. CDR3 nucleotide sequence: TGTGCCAGCAGCCCCCCCCACTCCTCCTACGAGCAGTACTTC.

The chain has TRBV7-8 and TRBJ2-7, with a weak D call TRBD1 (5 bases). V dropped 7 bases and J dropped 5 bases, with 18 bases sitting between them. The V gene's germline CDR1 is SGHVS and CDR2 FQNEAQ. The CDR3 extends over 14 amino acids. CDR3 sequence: CASILGGASDEQYF. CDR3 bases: TGTGCCAGCATCCTAGGTGGGGCGTCGGACGAGCAGTACTTC. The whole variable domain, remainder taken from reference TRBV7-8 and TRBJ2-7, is GAGVSQSPRYKVAKRGQDVALRCDPISGHVSLFWYQQALGQGPEFLTYFQNEAQLDKSGLPSDRFFAERPEGSVSTLKIQRTQQEDSAVYLCASILGGASDEQYFGPGTRLTVT.

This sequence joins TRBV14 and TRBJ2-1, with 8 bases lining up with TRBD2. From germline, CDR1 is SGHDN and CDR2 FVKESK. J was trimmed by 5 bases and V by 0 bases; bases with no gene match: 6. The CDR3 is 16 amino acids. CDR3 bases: TGTGCCAGCAGCCAAGAGCCGGGACTAGGGAACAATGAGCAGTTCTTC. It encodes CASSQEPGLGNNEQFF.

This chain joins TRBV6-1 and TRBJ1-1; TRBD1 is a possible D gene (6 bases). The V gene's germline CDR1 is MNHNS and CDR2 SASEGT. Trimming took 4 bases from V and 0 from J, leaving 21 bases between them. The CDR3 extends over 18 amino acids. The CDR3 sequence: CASSGATGPKFMNTEAFF. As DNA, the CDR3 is TGTGCCAGCAGTGGGGCGACAGGCCCGAAGTTTATGAACACTGAAGCTTTCTTT.

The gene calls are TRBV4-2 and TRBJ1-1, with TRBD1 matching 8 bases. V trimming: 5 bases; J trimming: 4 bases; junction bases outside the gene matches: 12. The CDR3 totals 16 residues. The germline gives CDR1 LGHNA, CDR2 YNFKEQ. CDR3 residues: CASSADREGLVTEAFF. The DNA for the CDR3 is TGTGCCAGCAGCGCGGACAGGGAAGGGTTGGTCACTGAAGCTTTCTTT.

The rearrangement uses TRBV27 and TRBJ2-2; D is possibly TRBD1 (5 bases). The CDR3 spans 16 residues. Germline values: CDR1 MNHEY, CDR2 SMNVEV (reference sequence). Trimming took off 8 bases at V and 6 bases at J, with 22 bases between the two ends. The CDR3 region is CASGKTEPNGAGELFF. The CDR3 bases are TGTGCCAGCGGCAAGACAGAACCTAATGGGGCCGGGGAGCTGTTTTTT.